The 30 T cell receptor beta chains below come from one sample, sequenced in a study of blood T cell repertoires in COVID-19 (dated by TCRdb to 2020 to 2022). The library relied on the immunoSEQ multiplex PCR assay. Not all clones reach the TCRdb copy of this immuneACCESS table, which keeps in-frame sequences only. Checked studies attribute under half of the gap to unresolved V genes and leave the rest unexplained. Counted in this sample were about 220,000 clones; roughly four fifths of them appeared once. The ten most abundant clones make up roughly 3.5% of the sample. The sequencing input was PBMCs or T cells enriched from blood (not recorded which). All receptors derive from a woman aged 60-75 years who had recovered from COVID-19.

As DNA, the CDR3 is TGTGCCAGCAGTTACTCGCGGGAGGACGAGCAGTACTTC. It specifies CASSYSREDEQYF. This chain uses TRBV6-6 with TRBJ2-7; TRBD2 aligns across 8 bases. The germline gives CDR1 MNHNY, CDR2 SVGAGI (reference sequence). Losses at the gene ends were 0 bases for V and 5 bases for J; bases not matched to a gene: 0. This CDR3 contains 13 residues.

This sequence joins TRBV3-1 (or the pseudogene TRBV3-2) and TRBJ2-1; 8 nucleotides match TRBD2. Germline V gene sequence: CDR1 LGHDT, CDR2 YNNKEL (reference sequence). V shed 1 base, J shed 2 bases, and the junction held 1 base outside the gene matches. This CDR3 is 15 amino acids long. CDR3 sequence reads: CASSQGGGTYNEQFF. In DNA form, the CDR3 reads TGTGCCAGCAGCCAAGGCGGGGGGACCTACAATGAGCAGTTCTTC.

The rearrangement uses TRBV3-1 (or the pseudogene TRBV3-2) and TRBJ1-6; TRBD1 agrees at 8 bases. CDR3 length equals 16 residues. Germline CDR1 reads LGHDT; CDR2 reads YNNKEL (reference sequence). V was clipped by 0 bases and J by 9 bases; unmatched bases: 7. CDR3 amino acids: CASSQERRTGPSPLHF. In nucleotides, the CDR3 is TGTGCCAGCAGCCAAGAGAGGAGGACAGGGCCTTCACCCCTCCACTTT.

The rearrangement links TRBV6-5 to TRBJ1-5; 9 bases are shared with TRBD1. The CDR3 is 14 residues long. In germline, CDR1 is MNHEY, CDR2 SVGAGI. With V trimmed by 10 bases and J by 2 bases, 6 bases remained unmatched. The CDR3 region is CATTQGAGNQPQHF. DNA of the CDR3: TGTGCCACCACACAGGGGGCCGGCAATCAGCCCCAGCATTTT.

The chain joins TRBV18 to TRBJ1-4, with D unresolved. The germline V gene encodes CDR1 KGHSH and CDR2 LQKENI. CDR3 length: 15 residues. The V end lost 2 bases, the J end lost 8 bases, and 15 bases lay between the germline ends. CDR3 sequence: CASSPLGSSGEKLFF. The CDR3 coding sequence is TGTGCCAGCTCACCATTGGGGAGTTCCGGAGAAAAACTGTTTTTT.

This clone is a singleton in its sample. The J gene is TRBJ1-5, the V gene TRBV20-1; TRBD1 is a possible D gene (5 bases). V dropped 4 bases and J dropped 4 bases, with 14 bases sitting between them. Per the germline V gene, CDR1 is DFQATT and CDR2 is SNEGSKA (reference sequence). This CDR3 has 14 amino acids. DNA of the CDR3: TGCAGTGCTATTGAAATGGCAGGGAATCAGCCCCAGCATTTT. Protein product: CSAIEMAGNQPQHF.

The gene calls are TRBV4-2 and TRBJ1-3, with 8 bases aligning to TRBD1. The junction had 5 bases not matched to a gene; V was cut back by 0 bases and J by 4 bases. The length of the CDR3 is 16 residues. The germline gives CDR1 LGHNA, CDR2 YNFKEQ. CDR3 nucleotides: TGTGCCAGCAGCCAAGATCGGCAGGGGGCGGGAAACACCATATATTTT. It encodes CASSQDRQGAGNTIYF.

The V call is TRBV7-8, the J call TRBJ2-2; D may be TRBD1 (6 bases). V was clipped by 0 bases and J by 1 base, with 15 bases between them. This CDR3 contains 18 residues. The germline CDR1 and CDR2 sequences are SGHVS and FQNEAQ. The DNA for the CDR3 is TGTGCCAGCAGCTTAGCCCAGAGGACAGATAAGAACACCGGGGAGCTGTTTTTT. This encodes CASSLAQRTDKNTGELFF.

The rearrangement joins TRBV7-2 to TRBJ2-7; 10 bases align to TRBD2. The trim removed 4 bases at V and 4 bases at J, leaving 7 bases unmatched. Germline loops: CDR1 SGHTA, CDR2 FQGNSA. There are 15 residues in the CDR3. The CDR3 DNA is TGTGCCAGCAGCTCCCAAGCGGGAGGGCCTTACGAGCAGTACTTC. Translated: CASSSQAGGPYEQYF.

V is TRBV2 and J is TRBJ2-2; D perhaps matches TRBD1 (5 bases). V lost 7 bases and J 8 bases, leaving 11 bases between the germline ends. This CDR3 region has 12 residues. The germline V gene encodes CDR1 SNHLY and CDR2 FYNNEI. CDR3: CASTFSGGELFF. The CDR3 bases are TGTGCCAGCACTTTCTCAGGGGGGGAGCTGTTTTTT.

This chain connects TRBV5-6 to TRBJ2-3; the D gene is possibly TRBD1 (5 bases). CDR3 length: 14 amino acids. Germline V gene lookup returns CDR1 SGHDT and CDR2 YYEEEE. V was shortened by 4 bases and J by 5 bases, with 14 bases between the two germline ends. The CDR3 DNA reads TGTGCCAGCAGCCTGTCAAGGGGAATAGATACGCAGTATTTT. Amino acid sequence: CASSLSRGIDTQYF.

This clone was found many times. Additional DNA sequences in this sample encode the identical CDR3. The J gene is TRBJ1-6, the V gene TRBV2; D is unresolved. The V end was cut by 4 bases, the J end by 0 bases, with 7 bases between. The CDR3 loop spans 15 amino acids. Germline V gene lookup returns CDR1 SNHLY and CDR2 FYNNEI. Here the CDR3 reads CASSVSSSYNSPLHF. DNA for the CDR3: TGTGCCAGCAGTGTCTCGAGCTCCTATAATTCACCCCTCCACTTT.

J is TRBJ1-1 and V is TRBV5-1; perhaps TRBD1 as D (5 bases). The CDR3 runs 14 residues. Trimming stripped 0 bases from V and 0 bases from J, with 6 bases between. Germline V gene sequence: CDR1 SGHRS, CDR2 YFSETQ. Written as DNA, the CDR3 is TGCGCCAGCAGCTTGGTGACAGTGAACACTGAAGCTTTCTTT. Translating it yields CASSLVTVNTEAFF.

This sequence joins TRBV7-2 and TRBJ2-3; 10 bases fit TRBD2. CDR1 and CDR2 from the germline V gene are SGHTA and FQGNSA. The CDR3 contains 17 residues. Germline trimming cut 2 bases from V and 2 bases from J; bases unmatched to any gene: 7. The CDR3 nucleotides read TGTGCCAGCAGCTTACAGTCCAGCGGGGGGGCCACAGATACGCAGTATTTT. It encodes CASSLQSSGGATDTQYF.

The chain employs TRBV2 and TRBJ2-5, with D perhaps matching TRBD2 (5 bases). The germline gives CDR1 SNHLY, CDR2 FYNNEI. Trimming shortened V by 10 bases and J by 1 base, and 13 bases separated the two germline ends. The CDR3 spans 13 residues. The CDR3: CATVRGIQETQYF. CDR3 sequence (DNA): TGTGCCACGGTACGGGGTATCCAAGAGACCCAGTACTTC.

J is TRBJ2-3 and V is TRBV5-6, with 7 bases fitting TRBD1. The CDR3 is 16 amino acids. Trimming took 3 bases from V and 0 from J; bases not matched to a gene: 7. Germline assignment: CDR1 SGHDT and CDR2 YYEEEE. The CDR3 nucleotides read TGTGCCAGCAGCTCCACAGGGGATCGGAGCACAGATACGCAGTATTTT. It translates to CASSSTGDRSTDTQYF.

Here the CDR3 reads CAGSKSGEYNEQFF. DNA of the CDR3: TGTGCCGGAAGCAAGAGCGGGGAATACAATGAGCAGTTCTTC. V usage is TRBV7-9 and J usage is TRBJ2-1, with 7 positions matching TRBD2. Unmatched junction bases numbered 11, after V lost 11 bases and J lost 4 bases. The CDR3 has 14 amino acids. Per germline, CDR1 SEHNR and CDR2 FQNEAQ (reference sequence). The full variable domain, rest sourced from reference TRBV7-9 and TRBJ2-1, is DTGVSQNPRHKITKRGQNVTFRCDPISEHNRLYWYRQTLGQGPEFLTYFQNEAQLEKSRLLSDRFSAERPKGSFSTLEIQRTEQGDSAMYLCAGSKSGEYNEQFFGPGTRLTVL.

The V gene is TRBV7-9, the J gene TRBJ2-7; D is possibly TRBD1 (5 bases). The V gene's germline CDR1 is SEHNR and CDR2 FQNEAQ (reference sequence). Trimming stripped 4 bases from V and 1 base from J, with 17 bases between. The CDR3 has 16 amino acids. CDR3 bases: TGTGCCAGCAGCTCCTACCCTAGGGGCGATTCCTACGAGCAGTACTTC. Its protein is CASSSYPRGDSYEQYF. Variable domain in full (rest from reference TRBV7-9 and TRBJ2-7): DTGVSQNPRHKITKRGQNVTFRCDPISEHNRLYWYRQTLGQGPEFLTYFQNEAQLEKSRLLSDRFSAERPKGSFSTLEIQRTEQGDSAMYLCASSSYPRGDSYEQYFGPGTRLTVT.

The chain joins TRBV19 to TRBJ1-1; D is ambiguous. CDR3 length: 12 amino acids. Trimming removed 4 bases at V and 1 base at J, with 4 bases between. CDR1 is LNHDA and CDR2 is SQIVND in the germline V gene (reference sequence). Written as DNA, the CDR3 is TGTGCCAGTAGTACAGGGAACACTGAAGCTTTCTTT. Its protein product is CASSTGNTEAFF.

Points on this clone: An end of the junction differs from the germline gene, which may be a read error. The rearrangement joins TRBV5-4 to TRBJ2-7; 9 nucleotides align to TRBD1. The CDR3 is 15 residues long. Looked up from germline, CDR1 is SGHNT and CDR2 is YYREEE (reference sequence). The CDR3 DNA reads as TGTGCCAGCAGCGCCGGGACAGGGTCCTCCTACGGGCAGTACTTC. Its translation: CASSAGTGSSYGQYF.

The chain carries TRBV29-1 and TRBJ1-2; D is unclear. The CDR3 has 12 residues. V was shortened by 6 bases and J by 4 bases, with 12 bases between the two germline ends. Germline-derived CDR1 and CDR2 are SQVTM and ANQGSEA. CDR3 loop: CSVTGLGYGYTF. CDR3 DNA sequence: TGCAGCGTCACGGGTTTGGGCTATGGCTACACCTTC.

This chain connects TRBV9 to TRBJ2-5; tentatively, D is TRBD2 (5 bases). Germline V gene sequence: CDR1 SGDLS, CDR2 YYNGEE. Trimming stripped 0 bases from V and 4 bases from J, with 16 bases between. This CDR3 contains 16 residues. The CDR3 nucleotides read TGTGCCAGCAGCGTAGCCCCGTCGGGGATGGGAGAGACCCAGTACTTC. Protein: CASSVAPSGMGETQYF.

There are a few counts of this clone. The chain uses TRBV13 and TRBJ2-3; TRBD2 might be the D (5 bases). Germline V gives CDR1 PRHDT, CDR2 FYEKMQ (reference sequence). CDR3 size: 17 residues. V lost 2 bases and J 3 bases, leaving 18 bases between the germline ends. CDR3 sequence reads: CASSLQDAGPVTDTQYF. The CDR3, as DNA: TGTGCCAGCAGCTTACAAGATGCGGGCCCAGTAACAGATACGCAGTATTTT. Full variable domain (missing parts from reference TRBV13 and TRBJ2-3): AAGVIQSPRHLIKEKRETATLKCYPIPRHDTVYWYQQGPGQDPQFLISFYEKMQSDKGSIPDRFSAQQFSDYHSELNMSSLELGDSALYFCASSLQDAGPVTDTQYFGPGTRLTVL.

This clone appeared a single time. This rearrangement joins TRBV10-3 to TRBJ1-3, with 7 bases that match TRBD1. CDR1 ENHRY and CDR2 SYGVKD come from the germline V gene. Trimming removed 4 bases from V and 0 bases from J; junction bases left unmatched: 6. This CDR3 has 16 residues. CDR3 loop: CAISAGTVHSGNTIYF. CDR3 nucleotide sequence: TGTGCCATCAGTGCGGGGACAGTTCACTCTGGAAACACCATATATTTT.

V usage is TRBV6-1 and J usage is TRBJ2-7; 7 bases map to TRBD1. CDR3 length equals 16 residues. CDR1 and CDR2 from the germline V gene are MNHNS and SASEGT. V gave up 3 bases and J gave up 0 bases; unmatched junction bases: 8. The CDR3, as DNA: TGTGCCAGCAGTGATCTGGGTAGGGACAGCTCCTACGAGCAGTACTTC. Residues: CASSDLGRDSSYEQYF.

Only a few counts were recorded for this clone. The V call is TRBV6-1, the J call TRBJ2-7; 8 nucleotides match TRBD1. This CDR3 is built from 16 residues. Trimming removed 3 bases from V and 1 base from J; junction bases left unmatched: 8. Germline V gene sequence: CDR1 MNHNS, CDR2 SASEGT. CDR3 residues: CASSDIFGQGSYEQYF. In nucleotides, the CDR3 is TGTGCCAGCAGTGATATTTTCGGACAGGGATCCTACGAGCAGTACTTC.

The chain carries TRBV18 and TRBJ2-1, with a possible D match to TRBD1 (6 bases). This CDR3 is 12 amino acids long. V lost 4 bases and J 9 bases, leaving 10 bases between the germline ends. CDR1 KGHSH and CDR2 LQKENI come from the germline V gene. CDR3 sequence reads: CASSLQGGEQFF. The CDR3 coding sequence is TGTGCCAGCTCACTACAGGGTGGTGAGCAGTTCTTC. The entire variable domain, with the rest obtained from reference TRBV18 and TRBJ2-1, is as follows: NAGVMQNPRHLVRRRGQEARLRCSPMKGHSHVYWYRQLPEEGLKFMVYLQKENIIDESGMPKERFSAEFPKEGPSILRIQQVVRGDSAAYFCASSLQGGEQFFGPGTRLTVL.

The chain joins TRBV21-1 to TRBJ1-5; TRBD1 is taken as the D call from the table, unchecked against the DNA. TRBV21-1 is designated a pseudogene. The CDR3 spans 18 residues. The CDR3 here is CASSKAPGTGGRNQPQHF. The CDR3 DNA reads TGTGCCAGCAGCAAAGCTCCGGGGACAGGGGGTCGTAATCAGCCCCAGCATTTT.

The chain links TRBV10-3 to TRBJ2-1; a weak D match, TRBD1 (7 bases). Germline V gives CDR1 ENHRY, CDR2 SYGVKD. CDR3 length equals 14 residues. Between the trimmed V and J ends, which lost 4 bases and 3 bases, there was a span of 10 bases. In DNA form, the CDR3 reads TGTGCCATCAGTGGCGGGACAGACTACAATGAGCAGTTCTTC. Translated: CAISGGTDYNEQFF.

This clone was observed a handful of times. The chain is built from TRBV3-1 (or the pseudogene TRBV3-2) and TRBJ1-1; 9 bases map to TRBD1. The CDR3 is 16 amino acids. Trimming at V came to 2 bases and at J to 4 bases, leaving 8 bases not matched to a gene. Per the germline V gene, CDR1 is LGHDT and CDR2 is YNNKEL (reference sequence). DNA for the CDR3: TGTGCCAGCAGCCAACCGGGACAGGGCAGAGGCACTGAAGCTTTCTTT. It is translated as CASSQPGQGRGTEAFF.